The source of this T cell receptor beta chain is a study of cytomegalovirus exposure and HLA in healthy donors. Study information: Around 80 million unique TCR sequences came from HLA-typed donors in an early release. General study findings and limits: Sequencing depth across donors, presence/absence analyses assumed, was roughly uniform.

PCR amplification relied on 60 Vbeta primers (plus 13 Jbeta primers). The method was immunoSEQ multiplex PCR; TCRdb's version includes in-frame clones alone and lacks a portion of them. The sample lists 180,000 or so clones, 70% to 80% occurring once. With respect to this clone: What it recognizes is unknown.

CDR1 and CDR2 (germline): SGHVS, FQNEAQ. CDR3 size: 13 residues. Trimming removed 6 bases from V and 2 bases from J, with 11 bases in between. The rearrangement links TRBV7-8 to TRBJ2-7, with unresolved D. The source material was PBMCs. This clonotype was sampled from a woman aged 60 to 75 in good health and CMV-seropositive. Here the CDR3 reads CASRPSPAYEQYF. The CDR3 DNA follows: TGTGCCAGCAGACCCTCGCCAGCCTACGAGCAGTACTTC.